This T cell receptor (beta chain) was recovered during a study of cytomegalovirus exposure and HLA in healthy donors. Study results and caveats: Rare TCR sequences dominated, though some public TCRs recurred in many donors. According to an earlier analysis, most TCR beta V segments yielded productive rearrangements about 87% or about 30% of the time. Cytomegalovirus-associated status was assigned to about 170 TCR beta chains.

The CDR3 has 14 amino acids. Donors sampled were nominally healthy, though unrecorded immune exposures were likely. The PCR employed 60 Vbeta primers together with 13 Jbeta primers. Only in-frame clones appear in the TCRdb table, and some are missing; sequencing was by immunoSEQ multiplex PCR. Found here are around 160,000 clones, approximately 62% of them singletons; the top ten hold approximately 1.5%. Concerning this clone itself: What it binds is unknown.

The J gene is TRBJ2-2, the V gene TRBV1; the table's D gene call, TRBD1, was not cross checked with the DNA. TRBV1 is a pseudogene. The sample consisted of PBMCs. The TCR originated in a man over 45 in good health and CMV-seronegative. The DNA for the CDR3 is TGCACCAGCAGGGGACAGGTGCCCCCCGGGGAGCTGTTTTTT. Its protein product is CTSRGQVPPGELFF.